Below, 23 T cell receptor beta chains from the same sample are listed, as sequenced in a study of OX40 agonist ivuxolimab in advanced cancers. The protocol was immunoSEQ multiplex PCR, while the TCRdb copy is restricted to in-frame clones and leaves out a portion. The table has some 72,000 clones, about 90% seen once. The sample here was CD4+ or CD8+ T cells sorted from blood, taken in a trial of the OX40 agonist ivuxolimab. All receptors derive from an adult with an advanced solid tumor such as melanoma, head and neck, liver or kidney cancer.

The V and J genes are TRBV18 and TRBJ1-2; D is possibly TRBD1 (5 bases). CDR1 and CDR2 (germline): KGHSH, LQKENI. V lost 3 bases to trimming and J lost 2 bases, with 10 bases between them. CDR3 length equals 14 residues. CDR3 nucleotide sequence: TGTGCCAGCTCACCTTCGACAGTAAACTATGGCTACACCTTC. Its protein product is CASSPSTVNYGYTF.

This clone turned up a few times. J is TRBJ2-6 and V is TRBV5-1; D unresolved. This CDR3 is built from 17 residues. Germline V gene lookup returns CDR1 SGHRS and CDR2 YFSETQ. V dropped 1 base and J dropped 0 bases, with 11 bases sitting between them. The CDR3 region is CASSLSAPDSGANVLTF. The CDR3 coding sequence is TGCGCCAGCAGCTTGTCAGCGCCCGACTCTGGGGCCAACGTCCTGACTTTC. Complete variable domain (other parts from reference TRBV5-1 and TRBJ2-6): KAGVTQTPRYLIKTRGQQVTLSCSPISGHRSVSWYQQTPGQGLQFLFEYFSETQRNKGNFPGRFSGRQFSNSRSEMNVSTLELGDSALYLCASSLSAPDSGANVLTFGAGSRLTVL.

V and J are TRBV11-1 and TRBJ2-7, with D perhaps TRBD1 (5 bases). The CDR3 has 15 amino acids. V lost 0 bases and J lost 1, with 10 bases in between. The germline gives CDR1 SGHAT, CDR2 FQDESV (reference sequence). CDR3 amino acids: CASSLAGAGSYEQYF. CDR3 nucleotide sequence: TGTGCCAGCAGCTTAGCAGGGGCTGGGTCCTACGAGCAGTACTTC.

V is TRBV5-1 and J is TRBJ1-2; tentative D call: TRBD1 (6 bases). Germline values: CDR1 SGHRS, CDR2 YFSETQ. This CDR3 region has 13 residues. V was pared by 9 bases and J by 2 bases, with 14 bases between. The CDR3 loop is CATARGGNYGYTF. The CDR3 DNA is TGCGCCACCGCGAGAGGGGGGAACTATGGCTACACCTTC.

This chain connects TRBV25-1 to TRBJ1-1; TRBD1 aligns across 10 bases. Looked up from germline, CDR1 is MGHDK and CDR2 is SYGVNS. This CDR3 has 16 residues. After removal of 3 bases from V and 3 bases from J, the junction contained 7 bases not matched to a gene. The CDR3 sequence: CASSEDPGTGDTEAFF. CDR3 bases: TGTGCCAGCAGTGAGGACCCCGGGACAGGGGACACTGAAGCTTTCTTT.

This chain uses TRBV9 with TRBJ2-5; D ambiguous. The CDR3 runs to 12 residues. Germline CDR1 SGDLS, CDR2 YYNGEE. V dropped 0 bases and J dropped 7 bases, with 7 bases sitting between them. The CDR3 spells CASSVGMGTQYF. In DNA, the CDR3 is TGTGCCAGCAGCGTAGGAATGGGGACCCAGTACTTC.

The genes are TRBV18 and TRBJ2-3; 8 bases match TRBD1. Losses at the gene ends were 3 bases for V and 1 base for J; bases not matched to a gene: 3. The CDR3 loop spans 15 amino acids. CDR1 and CDR2 from the germline V gene are KGHSH and LQKENI. The CDR3 here is CASSPRTGRTDTQYF. The CDR3, as DNA: TGTGCCAGCTCACCCCGGACAGGGCGCACAGATACGCAGTATTTT.

This clone occurred once. This rearrangement joins TRBV6-5 to TRBJ2-7, with D uncertain. The CDR3 spans 14 residues. V was trimmed by 0 bases and J by 5 bases, leaving 11 bases between them. Germline V gene data show CDR1 as MNHEY and CDR2 as SVGAGI. CDR3 coding DNA: TGTGCCAGCAGTTACTCTTTCGGACGGAACGAGCAGTACTTC. Amino acid sequence: CASSYSFGRNEQYF.

The rearrangement links TRBV28 to TRBJ1-2, with a tentative D call TRBD1 (5 bases). CDR3 size: 12 residues. CDR1 and CDR2 from the germline V gene are MDHEN and SYDVKM. The V gene lost 5 bases and the J gene lost 4 bases, with 8 bases spanning the gap. In DNA, the CDR3 is TGTGCCAGCAGTGGGGACCGCTATGGCTACACCTTC. Protein: CASSGDRYGYTF.

The chain employs TRBV11-2 and TRBJ1-1; D perhaps matches TRBD1 (6 bases). The germline V and J ends were trimmed by 5 bases and 3 bases, with 19 bases remaining between them. CDR1 and CDR2 from the germline V gene are SGHAT and FQNNGV. The CDR3 sequence is 16 residues long. The chain's CDR3 is CASSPYDRYEDTEAFF. The CDR3 DNA sequence: TGTGCCAGCAGCCCCTACGACAGGTACGAGGACACTGAAGCTTTCTTT.

The CDR3: CASSLTSQGTEAFF. DNA for the CDR3: TGCGCCAGCAGCCTTACCAGCCAGGGCACTGAAGCTTTCTTT. The chain couples TRBV5-1 to TRBJ1-1, with D perhaps matching TRBD1 (5 bases). V was clipped by 4 bases and J by 4 bases, with 14 bases between them. The germline gives CDR1 SGHRS, CDR2 YFSETQ. The CDR3 has 14 residues.

The genes are TRBV4-1 and TRBJ1-2; 10 positions agree with TRBD1. The junction had 10 bases not matched to a gene; V was cut back by 2 bases and J by 4 bases. CDR1 is MGHRA, CDR2 YSYEKL, per germline. The CDR3 length is 17 residues. The CDR3 coding sequence is TGCGCCAGCAGCCAATGGGTAAGGGACAGGGGCGCCTATGGCTACACCTTC. Amino acids: CASSQWVRDRGAYGYTF.

The V call is TRBV6-4, the J call TRBJ2-3; D ambiguous. This CDR3 is 11 amino acids long. Germline loops: CDR1 MRHNA, CDR2 SNTAGT. Trimming pared 8 bases from V and 2 bases from J, leaving 5 bases between. CDR3 region: CASRITDTQYF. The CDR3 coding sequence is TGTGCCAGCCGGATCACAGATACGCAGTATTTT.

The J gene is TRBJ1-1, the V gene TRBV6-1; 7 bases are a match to TRBD1. V lost 4 bases, J lost 0 bases, and 8 bases stayed unmatched. The CDR3 is 16 residues long. Germline CDR1 is MNHNS and CDR2 is SASEGT. CDR3 DNA: TGTGCCAGCAGTGTGCTAGGGGGCTTTATGAACACTGAAGCTTTCTTT. It encodes CASSVLGGFMNTEAFF.

V and J are TRBV6-4 and TRBJ1-2, with D possibly being TRBD1 (5 bases). The ends were cut back, 0 bases at V and 2 bases at J, with 7 bases in the middle. The CDR3 is 14 amino acids. Germline CDR1 MRHNA, CDR2 SNTAGT. In DNA form, the CDR3 reads TGTGCCAGCAGTGACTCGGCAGGGAACTATGGCTACACCTTC. It yields the protein CASSDSAGNYGYTF.

The chain links TRBV7-9 to TRBJ2-1, with TRBD2 matching 8 bases. V dropped 5 bases and J dropped 0; count of bases not matched to a gene: 6. CDR1 SEHNR and CDR2 FQNEAQ come from the germline V gene (reference sequence). CDR3 length equals 16 residues. This CDR3 is CASSLSLAASYNEQFF. The CDR3 coding sequence is TGTGCCAGCAGCCTCTCACTAGCGGCCTCCTACAATGAGCAGTTCTTC.

This clone has more than one count but fewer than ten. This chain uses TRBV27 with TRBJ1-6; 7 bases fit TRBD1. The V gene's germline CDR1 is MNHEY and CDR2 SMNVEV (reference sequence). The J segment lost 10 bases and the V segment lost 3 bases, leaving 6 bases of the junction unmatched. CDR3 length equals 14 residues. CDR3 DNA: TGTGCCAGCAGTTTCTGGCAGGGGGACTCACCCCTCCACTTT. Translation: CASSFWQGDSPLHF.

This rearrangement joins TRBV5-6 to TRBJ1-5; 7 nucleotides agree with TRBD1. J lost 2 bases, V lost 3 bases, and 5 bases had no gene match. The CDR3 is made up of 15 amino acids. Germline assignment: CDR1 SGHDT and CDR2 YYEEEE. CDR3: CASSSTGKGNQPQHF. CDR3 coding DNA: TGTGCCAGCAGCTCGACAGGGAAGGGCAATCAGCCCCAGCATTTT.

This rearrangement joins TRBV6-6 to TRBJ1-5; D may be TRBD1 (6 bases). The CDR3 is 14 amino acids. Germline V gene sequence: CDR1 MNHNY, CDR2 SVGAGI (reference sequence). Trimming took 2 bases from V and 4 from J, leaving 9 bases between them. The CDR3 region is CASSYGGPNQPQHF. In DNA form, the CDR3 reads TGTGCCAGCAGTTACGGGGGCCCTAATCAGCCCCAGCATTTT.

The table lists this clone with a few counts. The genes are TRBV18 and TRBJ1-2; a possible D gene is TRBD1 (5 bases). This CDR3 spans 15 amino acids. The V gene lost 2 bases and the J gene lost 3 bases, with 13 bases spanning the gap. Germline V gives CDR1 KGHSH, CDR2 LQKENI. In nucleotides, the CDR3 is TGTGCCAGCTCACCAAGCGGCAGGGTGGACTATGGCTACACCTTC. It specifies CASSPSGRVDYGYTF.

The chain employs TRBV5-1 and TRBJ2-7; 8 nucleotides align to TRBD2. Germline CDR1 SGHRS, CDR2 YFSETQ. V lost 1 base and J lost 0; bases outside the gene matches: 3. The CDR3 consists of 15 residues. The DNA for the CDR3 is TGCGCCAGCAGCTTGAACGGGAGGGCCTCCTACGAGCAGTACTTC. It codes for CASSLNGRASYEQYF.

The rearrangement uses TRBV7-9 and TRBJ2-2, with 10 bases matching TRBD1. The CDR3 consists of 17 residues. Unmatched junction bases numbered 11, after V lost 5 bases and J lost 5 bases. Per germline, CDR1 SEHNR and CDR2 FQNEAQ (reference sequence). The CDR3 protein is CASSPRRDRGFTGELFF. The DNA of the CDR3 is TGTGCCAGCAGCCCTCGCCGGGACAGGGGTTTTACCGGGGAGCTGTTTTTT.

This clone came up once. This rearrangement joins TRBV19 to TRBJ1-2; no definite D call. V lost 9 bases to trimming and J lost 1 base, with 9 bases between them. The length of the CDR3 is 12 residues. Germline loops: CDR1 LNHDA, CDR2 SQIVND (reference sequence). CDR3 in DNA: TGTGCCAGCAGCAGGATTAACTATGGCTACACCTTC. Its protein is CASSRINYGYTF.